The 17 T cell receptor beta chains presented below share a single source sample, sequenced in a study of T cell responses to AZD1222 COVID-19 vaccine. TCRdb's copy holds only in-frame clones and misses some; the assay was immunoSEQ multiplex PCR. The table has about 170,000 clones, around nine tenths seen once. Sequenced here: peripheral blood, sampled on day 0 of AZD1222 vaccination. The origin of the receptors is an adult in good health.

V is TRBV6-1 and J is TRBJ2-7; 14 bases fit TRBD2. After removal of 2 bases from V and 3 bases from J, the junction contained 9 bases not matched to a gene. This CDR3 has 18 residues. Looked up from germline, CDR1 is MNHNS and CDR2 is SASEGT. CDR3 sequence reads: CASSERGTSGSRLYEQYF. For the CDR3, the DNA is TGTGCCAGCAGTGAAAGGGGGACTAGCGGGAGCCGCCTCTACGAGCAGTACTTC.

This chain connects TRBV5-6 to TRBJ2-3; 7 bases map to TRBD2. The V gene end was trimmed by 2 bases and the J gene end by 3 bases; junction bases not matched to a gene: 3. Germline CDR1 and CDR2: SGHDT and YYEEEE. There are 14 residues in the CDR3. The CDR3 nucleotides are TGTGCCAGCAGCTTAAGCGGGGCGACAGATACGCAGTATTTT. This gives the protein CASSLSGATDTQYF.

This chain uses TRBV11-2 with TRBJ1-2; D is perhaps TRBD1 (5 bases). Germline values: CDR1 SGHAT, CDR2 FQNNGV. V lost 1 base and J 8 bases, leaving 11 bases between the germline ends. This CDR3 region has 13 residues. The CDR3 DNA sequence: TGTGCCAGCAGCTTAGCCGATAGGGGAGGCTACACCTTC. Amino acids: CASSLADRGGYTF.

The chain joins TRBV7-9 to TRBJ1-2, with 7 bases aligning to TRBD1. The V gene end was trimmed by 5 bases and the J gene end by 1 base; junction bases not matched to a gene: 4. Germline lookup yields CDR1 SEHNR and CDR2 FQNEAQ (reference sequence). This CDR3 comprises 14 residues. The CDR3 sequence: CASSNTGVNYGYTF. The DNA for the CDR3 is TGTGCCAGCAGCAATACAGGGGTTAACTATGGCTACACCTTC.

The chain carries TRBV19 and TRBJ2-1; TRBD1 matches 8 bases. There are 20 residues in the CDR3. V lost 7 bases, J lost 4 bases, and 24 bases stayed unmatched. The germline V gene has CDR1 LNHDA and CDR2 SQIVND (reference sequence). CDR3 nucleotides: TGTGCCAGTACCAGGGGGGATGTTCACAGGGGGTCGTACCGGTACAATGAGCAGTTCTTC. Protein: CASTRGDVHRGSYRYNEQFF.

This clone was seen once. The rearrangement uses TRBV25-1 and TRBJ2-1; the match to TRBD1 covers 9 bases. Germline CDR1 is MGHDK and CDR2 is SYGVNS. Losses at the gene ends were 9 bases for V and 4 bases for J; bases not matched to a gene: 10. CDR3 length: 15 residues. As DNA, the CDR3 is TGTGCCAGTGCAACCTGGGACAGGGTTTACAATGAGCAGTTCTTC. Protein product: CASATWDRVYNEQFF.

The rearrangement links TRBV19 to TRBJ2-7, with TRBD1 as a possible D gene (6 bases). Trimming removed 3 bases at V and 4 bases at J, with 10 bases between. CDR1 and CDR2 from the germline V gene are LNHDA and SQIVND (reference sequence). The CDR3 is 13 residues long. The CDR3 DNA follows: TGTGCCAGTAGTATGGCCAGGGGTTACGAGCAGTACTTC. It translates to CASSMARGYEQYF.

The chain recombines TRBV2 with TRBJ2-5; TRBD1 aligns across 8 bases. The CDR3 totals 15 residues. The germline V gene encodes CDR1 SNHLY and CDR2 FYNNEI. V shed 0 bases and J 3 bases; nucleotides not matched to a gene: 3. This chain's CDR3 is CASSEAPDREETQYF. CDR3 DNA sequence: TGTGCCAGCAGTGAAGCCCCGGACAGGGAAGAGACCCAGTACTTC.

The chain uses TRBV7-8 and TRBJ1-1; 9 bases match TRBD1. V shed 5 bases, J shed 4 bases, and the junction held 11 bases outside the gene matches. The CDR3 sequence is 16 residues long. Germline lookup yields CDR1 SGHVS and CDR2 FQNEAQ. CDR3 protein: CASSTRDRAAGTEAFF. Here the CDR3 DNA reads TGTGCCAGCAGCACCCGGGACAGGGCGGCGGGCACTGAAGCTTTCTTT.

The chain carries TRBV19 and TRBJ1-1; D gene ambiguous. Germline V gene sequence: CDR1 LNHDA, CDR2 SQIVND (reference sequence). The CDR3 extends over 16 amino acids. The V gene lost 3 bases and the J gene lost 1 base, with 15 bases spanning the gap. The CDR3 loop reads CASSISPGRRNTEAFF. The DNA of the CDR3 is TGTGCCAGTAGTATCTCCCCCGGGAGGAGGAACACTGAAGCTTTCTTT.

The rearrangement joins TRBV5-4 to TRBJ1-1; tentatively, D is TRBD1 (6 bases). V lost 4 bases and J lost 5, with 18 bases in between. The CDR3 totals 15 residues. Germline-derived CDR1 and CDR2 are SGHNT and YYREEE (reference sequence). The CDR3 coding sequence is TGTGCCAGCAGCACATCCGGGGGGGCCGGGACTGAAGCTTTCTTT. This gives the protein CASSTSGGAGTEAFF. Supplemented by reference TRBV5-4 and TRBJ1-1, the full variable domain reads ETGVTQSPTHLIKTRGQQVTLRCSSQSGHNTVSWYQQALGQGPQFIFQYYREEENGRGNFPPRFSGLQFPNYSSELNVNALELDDSALYLCASSTSGGAGTEAFFGQGTRLTVV.

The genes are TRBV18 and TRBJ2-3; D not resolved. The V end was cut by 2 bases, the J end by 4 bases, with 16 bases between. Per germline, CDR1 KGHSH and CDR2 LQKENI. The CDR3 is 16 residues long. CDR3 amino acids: CASSPGVSGGADTQYF. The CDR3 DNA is TGTGCCAGCTCACCAGGGGTTTCCGGTGGGGCAGATACGCAGTATTTT.

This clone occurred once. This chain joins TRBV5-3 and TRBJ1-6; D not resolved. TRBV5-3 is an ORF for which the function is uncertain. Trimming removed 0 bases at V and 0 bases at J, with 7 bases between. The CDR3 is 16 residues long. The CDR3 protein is CARSLAGFSYNSPLHF. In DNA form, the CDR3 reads TGTGCCAGAAGCTTGGCCGGGTTCTCCTATAATTCACCCCTCCACTTT.

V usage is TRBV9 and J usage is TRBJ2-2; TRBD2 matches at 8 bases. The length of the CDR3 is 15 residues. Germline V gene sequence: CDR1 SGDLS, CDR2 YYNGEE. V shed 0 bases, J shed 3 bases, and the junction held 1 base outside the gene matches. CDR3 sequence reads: CASSVVLADTGELFF. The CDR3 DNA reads TGTGCCAGCAGCGTAGTACTAGCGGACACCGGGGAGCTGTTTTTT.

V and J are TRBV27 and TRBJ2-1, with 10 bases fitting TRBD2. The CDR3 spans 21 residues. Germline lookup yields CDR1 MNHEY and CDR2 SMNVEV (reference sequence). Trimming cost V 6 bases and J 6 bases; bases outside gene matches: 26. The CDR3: CASRVFGVSGGPIQSANEQFF. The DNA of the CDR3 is TGTGCCAGCAGGGTTTTTGGCGTTAGCGGGGGGCCCATACAGTCAGCCAATGAGCAGTTCTTC.

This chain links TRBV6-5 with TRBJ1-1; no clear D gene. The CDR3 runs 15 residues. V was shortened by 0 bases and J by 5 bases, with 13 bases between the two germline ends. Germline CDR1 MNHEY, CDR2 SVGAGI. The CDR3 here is CASSYSRQGSTEAFF. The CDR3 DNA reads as TGTGCCAGCAGTTACTCGCGTCAAGGGAGTACTGAAGCTTTCTTT.

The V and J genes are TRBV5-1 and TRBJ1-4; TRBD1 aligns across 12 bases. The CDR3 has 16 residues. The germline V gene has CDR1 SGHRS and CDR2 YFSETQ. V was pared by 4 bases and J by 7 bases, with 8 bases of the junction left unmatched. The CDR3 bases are TGCGCCAGCAGCACGGGACAGGGGGCAACGGGTGAAAAACTGTTTTTT. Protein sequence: CASSTGQGATGEKLFF.